This T cell receptor (beta chain) is from a study of CD8 T cells in Susac syndrome. The CDR3 runs to 14 residues. CDR1 is SGHTA and CDR2 is FQGNSA in the germline V gene. V was shortened by 1 base and J by 1 base, with 7 bases between the two germline ends. Roughly 0.45 to 1 ug RNA was reverse transcribed with random hexamers. TCRdb redid the calling of the immunoSEQ multiplex PCR reads with MiXCR, one entry per CDR3 protein. The table lists about 110,000 distinct CDR3 sequences, approximately 94% of them singletons. The table lists this clonotype with a count of one. Sequenced sample: CD8+ T cells from PBMCs. The chain recombines TRBV7-2 with TRBJ2-5; D is unclear. The TCR comes from a human donor with Susac syndrome. The CDR3 here is CASSLGFSQETQYF. CDR3 in DNA: TGTGCCAGCAGCTTAGGGTTCAGCCAAGAGACCCAGTACTTC.